This T cell receptor (beta chain) appears in the sequencing data of a study of T cell responses to AZD1222 COVID-19 vaccine. The V and J ends lost 1 base and 4 bases, in that order; junction bases with no gene match: 9. Germline CDR1 is SGHAT and CDR2 is FQNNGV. The CDR3 consists of 18 residues. The protocol was immunoSEQ multiplex PCR, while the TCRdb copy is restricted to in-frame clones and leaves out a portion. The table has some 150,000 clones, over 70% seen once. Worth noting for this clone: Its target is unknown.

Overall study findings and caveats: At study baseline, merely several AZD1222 recipients were seropositive. Regions 160-218 and 743-854 held dominance among vaccine-associated CD4 TCRs, which spanned spike. Spike-specific TCR breadth and depth rose after two AZD1222 doses. A mostly white British donor set with more females was recruited, and clonal diversity was possibly underestimated.

The receptor's source is an adult who received the AZD1222 COVID-19 vaccine. The sample here was peripheral blood, taken 28 days after the second AZD1222 dose. V usage is TRBV11-2 and J usage is TRBJ2-1, with 11 positions matching TRBD2. The CDR3 bases are TGTGCCAGCAGCTTAGTTCTCCTAGCGGGAGGTGGTTACAATGAGCAGTTCTTC. As protein: CASSLVLLAGGGYNEQFF.